This T cell receptor beta chain was retrieved from a study of shared clonotypes between healthy human individuals. An approximately 220 ng quantity of DNA, roughly 29,000 T cell genomes, went into the sorted-subset replicate PCRs. Method: immunoSEQ multiplex PCR; TCRdb's copy keeps in-frame clones and lacks some. The sample lists about 92,000 clones; 60% to 70% were seen once. This CDR3 contains 16 residues. Germline-derived CDR1 and CDR2 are SGHDT and YYEEEE. J was trimmed by 5 bases and V by 0 bases; bases with no gene match: 8. Input material: memory CD8+ T cells sorted from blood. As to subset: CD45RO+ cells pooled with CCR7-negative TemRA cells. The TCR was taken from a man aged 25-45 years in good health. The chain combines TRBV5-6 with TRBJ2-1; TRBD1 matches 7 bases. CDR3: CASSLVGPGQNNEQFF. In DNA form, the CDR3 reads TGTGCCAGCAGCTTGGTAGGTCCGGGACAGAACAATGAGCAGTTCTTC.